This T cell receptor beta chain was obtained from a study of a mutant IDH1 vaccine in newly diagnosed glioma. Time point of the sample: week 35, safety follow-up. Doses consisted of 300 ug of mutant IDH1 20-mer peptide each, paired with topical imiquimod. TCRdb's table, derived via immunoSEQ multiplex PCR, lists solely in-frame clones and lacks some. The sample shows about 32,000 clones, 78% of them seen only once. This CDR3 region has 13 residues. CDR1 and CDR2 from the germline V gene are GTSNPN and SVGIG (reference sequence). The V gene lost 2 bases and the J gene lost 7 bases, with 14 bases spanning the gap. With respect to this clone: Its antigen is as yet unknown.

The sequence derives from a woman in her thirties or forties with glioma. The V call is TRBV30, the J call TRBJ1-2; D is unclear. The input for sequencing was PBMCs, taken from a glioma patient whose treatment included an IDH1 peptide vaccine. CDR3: CAWSTRGGSGYTF. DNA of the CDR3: TGTGCCTGGAGTACCCGGGGAGGGAGTGGCTACACCTTC. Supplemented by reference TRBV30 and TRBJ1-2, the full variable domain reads SQTIHQWPATLVQPVGSPLSLECTVEGTSNPNLYWYRQAAGRGLQLLFYSVGIGQISSEVPQNLSASRPQDRQFILSSKKLLLSDSGFYLCAWSTRGGSGYTFGSGTRLTVV.